The rows below give T cell receptor beta chains drawn from one sample of a study of shared clonotypes between healthy human individuals. Some clones are missing from TCRdb's copy, which holds only in-frame ones; the method was immunoSEQ multiplex PCR. This sample has roughly 1 million clones; roughly 74% occur once, and the top ten carry about 0.52%. Specimen: memory CD4+ T cells from PBMCs. These receptors all stem from a man aged 18 to 30 in good health. Some clones in this sample may be carry-over from other donors' samples. CDR3s include the opening cysteine and the closing phenylalanine or tryptophan. Fields, in order: D gene, CDR3 length, V gene, J gene, clone size, CDR3 DNA, CDR3 protein. A D gene is named only where the DNA matches it firmly. Clone size is stated in some rows and not others, as once, few, many or a class when expanded.

TRBD2,18,TRBV5-1,TRBJ2-1,.,TGCGCCAGCAGCTTGGGGGGCCTGACGGGAGGAATTCTCAGTGAGCAGTTCTTC,CASSLGGLTGGILSEQFF
.,13,TRBV2,TRBJ2-5,.,TGTGCCAGCATGCCCGCCCGGGAAGGGACCCAGTACTTC,CASMPAREGTQYF
.,11,TRBV10-2,TRBJ1-1,.,TGCGCCAGCATGACAGGCCGCCGAGCTTTCTTT,CASMTGRRAFF
.,13,TRBV14,TRBJ2-7,.,TGTGCCAGCAGCCAAGATCCCCAGGCGCCACAGTACTTC,CASSQDPQAPQYF
.,19,TRBV6-1,TRBJ1-4,.,TGTGCCAGCAGTGAGAAAAAGGTTATAGGCGCAGGGTATGGAGAAAAACTGTTTTTT,CASSEKKVIGAGYGEKLFF
.,14,TRBV5-4,TRBJ2-7,many,TGTGCCAGCAGCCGCCGCGGGAACGGAGACGAGCAGTACTTC,CASSRRGNGDEQYF
.,15,TRBV29-1,TRBJ1-4,.,TGCAGCGTTTCAGGGTTGGGAGCAACTAATGAAAAACTGTTTTTT,CSVSGLGATNEKLFF
.,13,TRBV19,TRBJ2-7,.,TGTGCCAGTAGTATCGGCAAGGCGGGGGAGCAGTACTTC,CASSIGKAGEQYF
TRBD1,17,TRBV5-1,TRBJ1-4,few,TGCGCCAGCAGCTTGGGACAGGGGGCGAGAGGTAATGAAAAACTGTTTTTT,CASSLGQGARGNEKLFF
.,13,TRBV6-6,TRBJ1-2,once,TGTGCCAGCACCGTCGGGCATAACTATGGCTACACCTTC,CASTVGHNYGYTF
TRBD1,15,TRBV28,TRBJ1-5,many,TGTGCCAGCAGACCTACAGGGGTGTACAATCAGCCCCAGCATTTT,CASRPTGVYNQPQHF
TRBD1,14,TRBV5-1,TRBJ2-7,.,TGCGCCAGCAGCTCGGGACAGGGTTATGAAGAGCAGTACTTC,CASSSGQGYEEQYF
.,15,TRBV4-2,TRBJ2-1,once,TGTGCCAGCAGCCAAGATACAGCGGTAAAGTATGAGCAGTTCTTC,CASSQDTAVKYEQFF
.,15,TRBV27,TRBJ1-1,.,TGTGCCAGCACCCGATTTGGGGCAGGGGATACTGAAGCTTTCTTT,CASTRFGAGDTEAFF
TRBD1,16,TRBV15,TRBJ1-4,few,TGTGCCACCAGCAGTCCCGGGACAGGGTCCCAAGAAAAACTGTTTTTT,CATSSPGTGSQEKLFF
.,14,TRBV2,TRBJ1-3,.,TGTGCCAGCTGTAGGCAGCCCTCTGGAAACACCATATATTTT,CASCRQPSGNTIYF
TRBD1,15,TRBV5-1,TRBJ1-2,.,TGCGCCAGCAGTGGACACTCAGGGGGCGACTATGGCTACACCTTC,CASSGHSGGDYGYTF
.,15,TRBV28,TRBJ2-7,.,TGTGCCAGCTCTTATAACGGCGGGCCTTCCTACGAGCAGTACTTC,CASSYNGGPSYEQYF
.,15,TRBV4-3,TRBJ2-1,.,TGCGCCAGCAGCCAAACGGGACTCCGCCACAATGAGCAGTTCTTC,CASSQTGLRHNEQFF
TRBD1,15,TRBV4-3,TRBJ2-7,few,TGCGCCAGCAGCCAATACACAGGGGGCTTCTACGAGCAGTACTTC,CASSQYTGGFYEQYF
.,14,TRBV4-1,TRBJ2-7,.,TGCGCCAGCAGCCAAGGGGCTGGCCCCTACGAGCAGTACTTC,CASSQGAGPYEQYF
TRBD1,20,TRBV2,TRBJ1-5,.,TGTGCCAGCAGTGTACGTCGGACAGGGGTAGGGACTCTTGGCAATCAGCCCCAGCATTTT,CASSVRRTGVGTLGNQPQHF
.,18,TRBV5-1,TRBJ2-3,once,TGCGCCAGCAGCTTGGTAGGTCGCGCCCGCTCCAGCACAGATACGCAGTATTTT,CASSLVGRARSSTDTQYF
TRBD1,13,TRBV29-1,TRBJ1-4,.,TGCAGCGCGAGAGGGGGCACTAATGAAAAACTGTTTTTT,CSARGGTNEKLFF
.,16,TRBV27,TRBJ1-1,.,TGTGCCAAACACTTTTCCCTTCTATTCATGAACACTGAAGCTTTCTTT,CAKHFSLLFMNTEAFF
TRBD2,17,TRBV28,TRBJ2-3,once,TGTGCCAGCAGTTTTGGGGGCCAGCGGGGGAGCACAGATACGCAGTATTTT,CASSFGGQRGSTDTQYF
.,18,TRBV18,TRBJ1-2,.,TGTGCCAGCTCACCACCCCCTGGTCCGCGGGGGACGAACTATGGCTACACCTTC,CASSPPPGPRGTNYGYTF
.,15,TRBV5-4,TRBJ2-6,.,TGTGCCAGCAGCTTGGGAAGCGCTGGGGCCAACGTCCTGACTTTC,CASSLGSAGANVLTF
.,15,TRBV7-2,TRBJ2-1,.,TGTGCCAGCAGCTTAGGGGCTAGCCCATACAATGAGCAGTTCTTC,CASSLGASPYNEQFF